One and the same sample provided the 26 T cell receptor beta chains below, sequenced in a study of vaccination and CD4 T cells after COVID-19. Cultured CD4+ T cell DNA was sequenced using the Oncomine TCR Beta short-read assay. TCRdb fed the PCR reads into MiXCR, producing one record per CDR3 protein. The data show around 20,000 distinct CDR3 sequences, with around two fifths seen just once and 30% held by the top ten. For these TCRs, the target antigens are not known. Specified time point: late sampling 161 to 241 days after vaccination in three convalescent patients. The treatment is: roughly 10-day PBMC culture with coronavirus spike peptide pools or control peptides (ViraFEST assay). The source material was CD4+ T cells from blood, cultured in vitro, sampled about 7 months after SARS-CoV-2 vaccination. All receptors come from a human donor who had recovered from COVID-19.

The chain is built from TRBV7-9 and TRBJ2-7; D is ambiguous. Germline CDR1 reads SEHNR; CDR2 reads FQNEAQ (reference sequence). This CDR3 comprises 13 residues. V was cut by 3 bases and J by 6 bases, with 12 bases left in between. CDR3 region: CASSFTPNSEQYF. The CDR3 nucleotides are TGTGCCAGCAGCTTTACCCCTAACTCCGAGCAGTACTTC. Together with reference TRBV7-9 and TRBJ2-7, the CDR3 gives the full variable domain: DTGVSQNPRHKITKRGQNVTFRCDPISEHNRLYWYRQTLGQGPEFLTYFQNEAQLEKSRLLSDRFSAERPKGSFSTLEIQRTEQGDSAMYLCASSFTPNSEQYFGPGTRLTVT.

This rearrangement joins TRBV24-1 to TRBJ2-1, with 8 bases identical to TRBD1. The CDR3 is 14 residues long. CDR1 is KGHDR and CDR2 is SFDVKD in the germline V gene. V dropped 3 bases and J dropped 9; count of bases not matched to a gene: 6. CDR3 residues: CATSDRTGSSEQFF. Here the CDR3 DNA reads TGTGCCACCAGTGATCGGACAGGGTCTAGTGAGCAGTTCTTC.

The chain combines TRBV4-2 with TRBJ1-5, with 9 bases identical to TRBD1. The trim removed 4 bases at V and 2 bases at J, leaving 6 bases unmatched. Germline values: CDR1 LGHNA, CDR2 YNFKEQ. This CDR3 is 16 amino acids long. For the CDR3, the DNA is TGTGCCAGCAGCCTCGGGCGGGACAGGGGCAATCAGCCCCAGCATTTT. Protein sequence: CASSLGRDRGNQPQHF.

By sample share, this clonotype is medium-sized. The chain recombines TRBV6-4 with TRBJ1-1; 8 nucleotides match TRBD1. The CDR3 spans 15 residues. V lost 0 bases to trimming and J lost 3 bases; unmatched junction nucleotides: 3. Germline CDR1 is MRHNA and CDR2 is SNTAGT. DNA for the CDR3: TGTGCCAGCAGTGACTCATCAGGGGGCTACACTGAAGCTTTCTTT. Amino acids: CASSDSSGGYTEAFF.

This clonotype has more than one count but fewer than ten. The chain links TRBV15 to TRBJ2-1; TRBD2 agrees at 14 bases. The CDR3 loop spans 16 amino acids. Germline CDR1 reads LNHNV; CDR2 reads YYDKDF (reference sequence). V lost 3 bases and J lost 3; bases outside the gene matches: 1. CDR3 protein: CATSSGTSGSYNEQFF. DNA for the CDR3: TGTGCCACCAGCAGCGGGACTAGCGGGAGCTACAATGAGCAGTTCTTC.

This clonotype was counted a few times. This rearrangement joins TRBV20-1 to TRBJ2-7; 14 bases line up with TRBD2. Unmatched junction bases numbered 5, after V lost 2 bases and J lost 2 bases. Germline CDR1 reads DFQATT; CDR2 reads SNEGSKA (reference sequence). The CDR3 covers 16 residues. CDR3 in DNA: TGCAGTGCTAGACGGGGACTAGCGGGGGCCCCCTACGAGCAGTACTTC. Translating it yields CSARRGLAGAPYEQYF.

The genes are TRBV20-1 and TRBJ1-1; D is undetermined. Germline V gene data show CDR1 as DFQATT and CDR2 as SNEGSKA (reference sequence). The CDR3 spans 13 residues. V dropped 0 bases and J dropped 0 bases, with 5 bases sitting between them. The CDR3 nucleotides are TGCAGTGCTAGAGACAGTGTGAACACTGAAGCTTTCTTT. Its protein is CSARDSVNTEAFF.

The chain carries TRBV20-1 and TRBJ2-3; the D is unclear. Germline lookup yields CDR1 DFQATT and CDR2 SNEGSKA (reference sequence). V lost 2 bases to trimming and J lost 0 bases, with 9 bases between them. The CDR3 runs 14 residues. DNA for the CDR3: TGCAGTGCTAGACCCGGCGGTAGCACAGATACGCAGTATTTT. Translated: CSARPGGSTDTQYF.

A few counts support this clonotype. The chain uses TRBV6-1 and TRBJ1-1, with unresolved D. From germline, CDR1 is MNHNS and CDR2 SASEGT. The CDR3 has 14 residues. Trimming shortened V by 5 bases and J by 0 bases, and 10 bases separated the two germline ends. The CDR3 DNA reads TGTGCCAGCAGTATCCTCGGGGTGAACACTGAAGCTTTCTTT. It yields the protein CASSILGVNTEAFF.

This clonotype came up a few times. The chain is built from TRBV11-2 and TRBJ2-5, with a tentative D call TRBD1 (5 bases). V was shortened by 5 bases and J by 5 bases, with 18 bases between the two germline ends. CDR1 and CDR2 from the germline V gene are SGHAT and FQNNGV. The CDR3 is made up of 15 amino acids. The CDR3 loop reads CASSRVFDSWETQYF. CDR3 DNA sequence: TGTGCCAGCAGCAGGGTGTTTGACAGTTGGGAGACCCAGTACTTC.

The V call is TRBV5-1, the J call TRBJ1-1, with TRBD1 as a possible D gene (6 bases). The CDR3 has 13 amino acids. Trimming removed 0 bases from V and 11 bases from J, with 14 bases in between. Germline V gene sequence: CDR1 SGHRS, CDR2 YFSETQ. CDR3 protein: CASSLAGRGRAFF. As DNA, the CDR3 is TGCGCCAGCAGCTTGGCCGGTCGGGGGCGTGCTTTCTTT.

In its sample, this clonotype was seen a few times. The chain links TRBV20-1 to TRBJ2-1; 8 bases agree with TRBD2. The CDR3 length is 16 residues. Germline trimming cut 0 bases from V and 0 bases from J; bases unmatched to any gene: 4. Germline lookup yields CDR1 DFQATT and CDR2 SNEGSKA (reference sequence). The CDR3 DNA reads TGCAGTGCTAGAGAGGTCGGGGGGGCCTCCTACAATGAGCAGTTCTTC. Translating gives CSAREVGGASYNEQFF.

This clonotype has just a few counts. A junction end diverges from the germline sequence, so it may reflect a read error. The J gene is TRBJ2-2, the V gene TRBV20-1, with 9 bases identical to TRBD2. The CDR3 is made up of 14 amino acids. CDR1 and CDR2 from the germline V gene are DFQATT and SNEGSKA (reference sequence). CDR3 coding DNA: TGCAGTGCAAGAGCGGGAGGGAACACCGGGGAGCTGTTTTTT. It translates to CSARAGGNTGELFF.

In this sample, this clonotype turned up a few times. The chain employs TRBV7-6 and TRBJ1-5; tentative D call: TRBD1 (5 bases). This CDR3 spans 16 amino acids. Germline V CDR1 and CDR2: SGHVS, FNYEAQ. Trimming stripped 1 base from V and 2 bases from J, with 12 bases between. The CDR3 bases are TGTGCCAGCAGCTTAGGTCAGGGTCTGGGCAATCAGCCCCAGCATTTT. Encoded protein: CASSLGQGLGNQPQHF.

Only a few counts were recorded for this clonotype. The chain is built from TRBV7-8 and TRBJ1-4, with a possible D match to TRBD1 (5 bases). Trimming shortened V by 5 bases and J by 8 bases, and 18 bases separated the two germline ends. The CDR3 spans 15 residues. The V gene's germline CDR1 is SGHVS and CDR2 FQNEAQ. CDR3 DNA sequence: TGTGCCAGCAGCCCCCAAGGGACCGCAAACGAAAAACTGTTTTTT. Translating it yields CASSPQGTANEKLFF.

The V gene is TRBV12-3 or TRBV12-4, the J gene TRBJ2-5; possible D gene TRBD2, 5 bases. V lost 5 bases and J lost 6, with 13 bases in between. The CDR3 totals 13 residues. The CDR3 sequence: CASSLTRVQTQYF. The CDR3 DNA reads as TGTGCCAGCAGTCTCACTAGGGTACAGACCCAGTACTTC.

The chain couples TRBV20-1 to TRBJ2-5, with D tentatively TRBD1 (6 bases). The CDR3 is 12 amino acids. Trimming stripped 4 bases from V and 5 bases from J, with 11 bases between. The germline CDR1 and CDR2 sequences are DFQATT and SNEGSKA (reference sequence). CDR3 sequence reads: CSAMSRGETQYF. DNA of the CDR3: TGCAGTGCTATGTCTAGGGGGGAGACCCAGTACTTC.

This chain connects TRBV30 to TRBJ1-1; 11 bases map to TRBD1. This CDR3 has 14 amino acids. CDR1 is GTSNPN and CDR2 is SVGIG in the germline V gene (reference sequence). V shed 5 bases and J 11 bases; nucleotides not matched to a gene: 13. CDR3 nucleotides: TGTGCCTGGGGGAACGGACAGGGGGCGGAGAGGGCTTTCTTT. Translation: CAWGNGQGAERAFF.

This clonotype was counted between two and nine times. The chain is built from TRBV5-4 and TRBJ1-6; 8 nucleotides agree with TRBD1. The CDR3 contains 15 residues. The V gene end was trimmed by 4 bases and the J gene end by 7 bases; junction bases not matched to a gene: 7. The germline CDR1 and CDR2 sequences are SGHNT and YYREEE (reference sequence). CDR3 nucleotides: TGTGCCAGCAGCACGGACAGGGCGGGCAATTCACCCCTCCACTTT. As protein: CASSTDRAGNSPLHF.

This clonotype was detected a few times. The chain uses TRBV15 and TRBJ2-7; D remains unclear. V was shortened by 4 bases and J by 3 bases, with 19 bases between the two germline ends. The CDR3 sequence is 16 residues long. From germline, CDR1 is LNHNV and CDR2 YYDKDF (reference sequence). This CDR3 reads CATSTVTETLYYEQYF. CDR3 nucleotide sequence: TGTGCCACCAGCACTGTTACGGAGACCCTTTACTACGAGCAGTACTTC.

Only a few counts were recorded for this clonotype. The rearrangement joins TRBV7-9 to TRBJ1-6, with D unresolved. Trimming took 3 bases from V and 8 from J, leaving 5 bases between them. The germline V gene encodes CDR1 SEHNR and CDR2 FQNEAQ (reference sequence). The length of the CDR3 is 12 residues. The CDR3 sequence is CASSLYDSPLHF. DNA of the CDR3: TGTGCCAGCAGCTTGTACGATTCACCCCTCCACTTT.

The V gene is TRBV19, the J gene TRBJ1-1, with a weak D call TRBD1 (5 bases). CDR1 is LNHDA and CDR2 is SQIVND in the germline V gene (reference sequence). The CDR3 is 15 amino acids. V lost 5 bases and J lost 6, with 19 bases in between. This chain's CDR3 is CASSWGVTAGPEAFF. The CDR3 nucleotides are TGTGCCAGTAGTTGGGGGGTTACCGCCGGACCTGAAGCTTTCTTT.

The chain links TRBV20-1 to TRBJ2-7; 13 bases map to TRBD2. The CDR3 totals 12 residues. The germline CDR1 and CDR2 sequences are DFQATT and SNEGSKA (reference sequence). J lost 7 bases, V lost 6 bases, and 3 bases had no gene match. Here the CDR3 DNA reads TGCAGTGCCCCGGGACTAGCGGGGGAGCAGTACTTC. It is translated as CSAPGLAGEQYF.

The chain uses TRBV6-1 and TRBJ2-1; unclear D gene. V was cut by 6 bases and J by 3 bases, with 15 bases left in between. The germline V gene encodes CDR1 MNHNS and CDR2 SASEGT. The CDR3 length is 15 residues. CDR3 protein: CASSVVVASYNEQFF. As DNA, the CDR3 is TGTGCCAGCAGCGTCGTTGTGGCCAGCTACAATGAGCAGTTCTTC.

The chain joins TRBV20-1 to TRBJ2-1; 7 nucleotides agree with TRBD2. The CDR3 runs 14 residues. Germline V CDR1 and CDR2: DFQATT, SNEGSKA (reference sequence). V dropped 5 bases and J dropped 10; count of bases not matched to a gene: 14. The CDR3 sequence is CSAPRRDYGREQFF. For the CDR3, the DNA is TGCAGTGCTCCTCGCCGGGACTACGGTCGGGAGCAGTTCTTC.

This clonotype was seen only a few times. CDR3 sequence (DNA): TGTGCCAGCAGCTCGGGACAGGGTGAGACCCAGTACTTC. Amino acids: CASSSGQGETQYF. V is TRBV7-3 and J is TRBJ2-5; 9 bases match TRBD1. Germline V gives CDR1 SGHTA, CDR2 FQGTGA. V was clipped by 4 bases and J by 5 bases; unmatched bases: 2. The CDR3 totals 13 residues.